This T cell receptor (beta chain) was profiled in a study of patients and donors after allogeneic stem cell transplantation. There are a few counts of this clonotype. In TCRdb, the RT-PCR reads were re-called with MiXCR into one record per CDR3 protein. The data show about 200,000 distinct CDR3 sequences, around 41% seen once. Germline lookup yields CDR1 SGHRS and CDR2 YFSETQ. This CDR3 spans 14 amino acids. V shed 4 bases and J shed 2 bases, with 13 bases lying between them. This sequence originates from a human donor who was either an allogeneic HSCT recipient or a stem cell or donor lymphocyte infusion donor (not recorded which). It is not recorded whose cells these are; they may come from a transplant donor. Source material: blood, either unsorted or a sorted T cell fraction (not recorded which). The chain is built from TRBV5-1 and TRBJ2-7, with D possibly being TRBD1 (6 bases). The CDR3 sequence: CASSPSGTTYEQYF. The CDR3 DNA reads TGCGCCAGCAGCCCCTCCGGGACAACCTACGAGCAGTACTTC. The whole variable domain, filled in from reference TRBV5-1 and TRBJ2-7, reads KAGVTQTPRYLIKTRGQQVTLSCSPISGHRSVSWYQQTPGQGLQFLFEYFSETQRNKGNFPGRFSGRQFSNSRSEMNVSTLELGDSALYLCASSPSGTTYEQYFGPGTRLTVT.